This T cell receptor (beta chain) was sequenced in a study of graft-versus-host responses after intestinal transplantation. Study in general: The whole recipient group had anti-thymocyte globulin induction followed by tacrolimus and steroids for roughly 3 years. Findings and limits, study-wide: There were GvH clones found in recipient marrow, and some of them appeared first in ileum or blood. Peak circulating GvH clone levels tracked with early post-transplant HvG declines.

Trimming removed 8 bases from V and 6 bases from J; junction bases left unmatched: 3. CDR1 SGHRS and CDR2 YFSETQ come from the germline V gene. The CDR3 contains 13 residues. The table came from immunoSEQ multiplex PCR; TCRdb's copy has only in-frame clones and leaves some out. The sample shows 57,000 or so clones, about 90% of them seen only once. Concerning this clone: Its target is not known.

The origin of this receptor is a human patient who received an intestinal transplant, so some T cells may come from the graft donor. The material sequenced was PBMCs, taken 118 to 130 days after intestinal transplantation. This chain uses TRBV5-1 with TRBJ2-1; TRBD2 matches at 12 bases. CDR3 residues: CASKLAGGNEQFF. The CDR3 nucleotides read TGCGCCAGTAAACTAGCGGGGGGCAATGAGCAGTTCTTC.